The rows below give T cell receptor beta chains drawn from one sample of a study of blood T cell repertoires in COVID-19. TCRdb's copy holds only in-frame clones and misses some; the assay was immunoSEQ multiplex PCR. The sample records 150,000 to 200,000 clones, around 92% being singletons. The sequencing input was peripheral blood. The receptors shown here come from a man in his fifties or sixties with acute or convalescent COVID-19. Both conserved end residues are trimmed from each CDR3.

V,J,CDR3
TRBV5-1,TRBJ2-7,ASRAGPGDQY
TRBV7-9,TRBJ2-3,ASSLGKRKEGDTQY
TRBV6-2/TRBV6-3,TRBJ1-2,ASSYGVWTDIYGYT
TRBV25-1,TRBJ1-5,ASSLGRSQPQH
TRBV24-1,TRBJ2-3,ATSDLAGPNTDTQY
TRBV19,TRBJ1-2,ATSKGGRGPYGYT
TRBV6-5,TRBJ2-1,ASSRNNEQF
TRBV12-3/TRBV12-4,TRBJ2-7,ASSPGTAYEQY
TRBV2,TRBJ1-2,ASSVIKAYGYT
TRBV6-1,TRBJ2-7,ASSDSGQAYEQY
TRBV7-2,TRBJ1-5,ASSARGQPQH
TRBV5-1,TRBJ1-5,ASSLEGGNQPQH
TRBV4-3,TRBJ1-1,ASSQDWQGITEAF
TRBV7-2,TRBJ2-7,ASSSPEKAIEQY
TRBV5-1,TRBJ2-3,ASSLGLAGVTDTQY
TRBV5-5,TRBJ2-6,ASGPLVETTGANVLT
TRBV7-9,TRBJ1-2,ASSGGTGYGYT
TRBV24-1,TRBJ1-5,ATGKGQGNQPQH
TRBV6-2/TRBV6-3,TRBJ2-1,ASSWGHKWNEQF
TRBV20-1,TRBJ1-1,SASLGSTEAF
TRBV29-1,TRBJ1-1,SVEIGVNTEAF
TRBV11-2,TRBJ2-5,ASGRGEETQY
TRBV5-4,TRBJ1-2,ASSLALGVSYGYT
TRBV5-4,TRBJ1-5,ASSEANQPQH
TRBV11-2,TRBJ1-4,ASSRDRLREKLF
TRBV5-1,TRBJ1-1,ASSPTTGSMNTEAF
TRBV5-1,TRBJ1-2,ASSFGGTANYGYT
TRBV5-5,TRBJ2-3,ASSLEPSGATDTQY
TRBV9,TRBJ2-5,ASSPGTVGETQY
TRBV12-3/TRBV12-4,TRBJ1-2,ASSLPTGYDYT
TRBV6-2/TRBV6-3,TRBJ1-1,ASSSDRNTEAF
TRBV7-8,TRBJ2-3,ASSLPRAEGTASTDTQY
TRBV14,TRBJ2-1,ASSQDRLAGGTRGEQF
TRBV5-6,TRBJ1-2,ASSLGRVLANYGYT
TRBV12-3/TRBV12-4,TRBJ1-1,ASSLVPGLGAF
TRBV19,TRBJ2-7,ARPGEEQY
TRBV27,TRBJ2-6,ATAGQGFSGANVLT
TRBV6-2/TRBV6-3,TRBJ1-6,ASSRGQVVGSPLH
TRBV19,TRBJ1-1,ASSPGGAGTEAF
TRBV25-1,TRBJ1-2,ASRQGFGYT
TRBV25-1,TRBJ2-2,ASSNDGDTGELF
TRBV5-1,TRBJ2-1,ASSSAGGPHEQF
TRBV6-5,TRBJ2-7,ASSRQGRNEQY
TRBV11-3,TRBJ2-2,ASSSRDSGTGELF
TRBV4-1,TRBJ2-1,ASSQGTSGGDEQF
TRBV7-9,TRBJ1-3,ASSRRQGASGNTIY
TRBV5-4,TRBJ2-7,ASSLGDSSYEQY
TRBV7-8,TRBJ1-5,ASSLALGTSNQPQH
TRBV7-9,TRBJ1-6,ASSLLGDSPLH
TRBV7-7,TRBJ2-2,ASSQGTGELF
TRBV5-1,TRBJ2-7,ASSPVLMGNIPYEQY